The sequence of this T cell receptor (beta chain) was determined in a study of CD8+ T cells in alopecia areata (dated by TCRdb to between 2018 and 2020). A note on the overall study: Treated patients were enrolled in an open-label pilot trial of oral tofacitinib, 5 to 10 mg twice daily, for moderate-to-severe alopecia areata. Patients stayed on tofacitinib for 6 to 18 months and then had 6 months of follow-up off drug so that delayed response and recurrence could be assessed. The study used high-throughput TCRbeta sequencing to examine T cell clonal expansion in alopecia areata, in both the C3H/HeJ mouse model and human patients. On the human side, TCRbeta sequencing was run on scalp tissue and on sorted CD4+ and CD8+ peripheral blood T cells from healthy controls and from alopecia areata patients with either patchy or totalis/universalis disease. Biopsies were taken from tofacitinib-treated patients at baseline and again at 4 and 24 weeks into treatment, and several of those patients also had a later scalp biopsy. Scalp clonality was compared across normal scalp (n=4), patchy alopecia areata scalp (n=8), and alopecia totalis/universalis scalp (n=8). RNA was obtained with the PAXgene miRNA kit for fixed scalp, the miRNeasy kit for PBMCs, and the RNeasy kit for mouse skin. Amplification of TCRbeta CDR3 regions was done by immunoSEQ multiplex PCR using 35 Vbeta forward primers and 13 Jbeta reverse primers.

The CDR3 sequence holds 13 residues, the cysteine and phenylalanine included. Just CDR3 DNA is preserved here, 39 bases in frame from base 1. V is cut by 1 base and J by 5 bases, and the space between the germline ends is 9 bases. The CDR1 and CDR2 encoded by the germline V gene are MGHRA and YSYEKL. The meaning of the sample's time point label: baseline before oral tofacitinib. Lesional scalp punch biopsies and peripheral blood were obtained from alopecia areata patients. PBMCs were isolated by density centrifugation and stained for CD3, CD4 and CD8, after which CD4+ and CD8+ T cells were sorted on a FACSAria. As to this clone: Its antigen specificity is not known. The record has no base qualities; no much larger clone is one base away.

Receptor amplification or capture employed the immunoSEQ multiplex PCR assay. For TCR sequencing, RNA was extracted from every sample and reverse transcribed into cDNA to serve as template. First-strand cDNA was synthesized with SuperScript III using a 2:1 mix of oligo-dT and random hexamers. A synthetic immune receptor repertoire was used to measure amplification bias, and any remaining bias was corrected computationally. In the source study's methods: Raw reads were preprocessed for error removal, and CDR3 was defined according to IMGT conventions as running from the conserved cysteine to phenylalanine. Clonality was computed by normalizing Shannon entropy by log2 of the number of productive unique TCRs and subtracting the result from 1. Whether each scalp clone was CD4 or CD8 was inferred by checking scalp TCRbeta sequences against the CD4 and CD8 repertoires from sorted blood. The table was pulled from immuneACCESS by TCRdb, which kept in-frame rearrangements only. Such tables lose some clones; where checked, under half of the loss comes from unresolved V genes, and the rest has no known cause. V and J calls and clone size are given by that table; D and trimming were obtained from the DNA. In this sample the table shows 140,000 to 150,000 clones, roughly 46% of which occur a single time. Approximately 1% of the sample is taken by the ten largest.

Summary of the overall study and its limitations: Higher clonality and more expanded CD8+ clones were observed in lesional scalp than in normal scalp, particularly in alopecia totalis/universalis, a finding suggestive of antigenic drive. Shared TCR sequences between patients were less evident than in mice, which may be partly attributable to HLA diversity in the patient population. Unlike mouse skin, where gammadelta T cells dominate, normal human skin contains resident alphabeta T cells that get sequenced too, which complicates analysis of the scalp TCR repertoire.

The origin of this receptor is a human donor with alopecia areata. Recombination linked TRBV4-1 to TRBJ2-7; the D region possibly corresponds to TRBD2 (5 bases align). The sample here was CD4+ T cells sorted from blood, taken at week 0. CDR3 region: CASSQVRGNEQYF. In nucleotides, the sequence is TGCGCCAGCAGCCAAGTTCGGGGAAACGAGCAGTACTTC.